This T cell receptor (beta chain) was captured in a study of blood T cells in healthy people across ages (dated by TCRdb to the mid-2010s). Broadly, across the study: In model experiments, template switching captured about one uniquely barcoded TCR beta cDNA molecule for every two T cells. Using deep sequencing normalized with unique cDNA molecular identifiers, the study measured how TCR beta repertoire diversity changes with age. Donors were grouped into four age groups: young (average about 15 years), middle-aged (39), aged (approximately 58) and long-lived (82). To avoid experimental bias, donors of different ages were randomly spread across the sequencing lanes. For two donors (one aged 18 to 29 and one aged 80 or older), the study analyzed two additional independent replicas of 1 million unique cDNA reads from the same blood draw. The paper as a whole reports these results and caveats: The percentage of naive T cells measured by flow cytometry correlated strongly with observed TCR beta diversity. The long-lived group showed more naive CD4+ T cells, fewer expanded clones and increased TCR diversity than the aged group, suggesting age selection. Estimates of total diversity based on one million sequenced T cells were considered lower bounds and underestimates. Bulk unsorted PBMC profiling prevented conclusive comparison of naive and antigen-experienced compartments. The CMV infection status of donors was not known, potentially confounding age-related changes in expanded clonotypes. Observed TCR beta diversity per million T cells fell roughly linearly with age, and a significant reduction was already apparent by age around 39.

Donors were 35 to 40 systemically healthy Caucasian individuals from Russia aged roughly 6 to 90 years. Each donor gave ten milliliters of peripheral blood, drawn into EDTA-treated Vacutainer tubes. Ficoll-Paque density-gradient centrifugation was used to isolate PBMCs, with at least 6 million per sample. Trizol reagent was used to extract total RNA from the PBMCs, yielding at least 5 micrograms per sample. For every donor, flow cytometry on a PBMC aliquot measured the percentage of naive CD45RAhigh/CD27high T cells. Including cysteine and phenylalanine, the CDR3 has 15 amino acids. Just CDR3 DNA is preserved here, 45 bases in frame from base 1. V lost 2 bases and J lost 2 bases; the stretch between them is 10 bases long. Based on the germline V gene (reference sequence), the CDR1 and CDR2 sequences are MNHNY and SVGAGI. Libraries were prepared through 5' RACE. Instrument used: Illumina HiSeq 2500. A second PCR of roughly 7 to 12 cycles was run with a J-beta primer mix and a sample-barcoded 5' primer. Each TCR beta cDNA molecule received a unique molecular identifier from a template-switch 5' adaptor carrying 12 random nucleotides. Each sample yielded at least 3 million CDR3-containing paired-end reads. All of the RNA was converted into first-strand cDNA using the Mint cDNA synthesis kit, with a TRBC-specific oligonucleotide serving as the primer. Following uracil-DNA glycosylase treatment, all cDNA underwent a first 18-cycle PCR with the universal primers M1SS and BC2_uni_R. On the authors' methods: Each sample was normalized by randomly selecting 1 million high-quality reads, each carrying a distinct molecular identifier. Instead of being binned into consensus sequences, reads with shared molecular identifiers were discarded. MiTCR, set to a Q25 quality threshold and the strictest error-elimination algorithm, was used for CDR3 identification, clonotype clustering and error correction. A nonparametric unseen species model using Euler transformation provided a lower-bound estimate of total TCR beta diversity. In TCRdb, the public reads were trimmed at Q25 with fastp and aligned with MiXCR, with productive beta chains retained. Rows are unified per CDR3 protein, each entry keeping the most common DNA and genes. The V and J calls were not made by the authors but by TCRdb's processing. This sample gives 1.5 million to 2 million distinct CDR3 sequences in total; under 30% of them show up just once. Of the sample, roughly 8% falls within the top ten clones.

A word on this clonotype: It has no known antigen specificity. Per-base qualities were not stored, and no clone one base away is much larger.

Sequencing was performed on blood. The sequence links TRBV6-6 to TRBJ2-1; the D region possibly corresponds to TRBD1 (6 bases align). This receptor was obtained from a woman in her thirties in good health. The sequenced DNA is TGTGCCAGCAGTTACACTGGGGGCCCCTACAATGAGCAGTTCTTC. Its product reads: CASSYTGGPYNEQFF.